What follows are 25 T cell receptor beta chains derived from one specimen sequenced in a study of blood T cells in healthy people across ages. For the second PCR, which ran for about 6 to 11 cycles, a sample-barcoded 5' primer and a J-beta primer mix were used. TCRdb fed the 5' RACE reads into MiXCR, producing one record per CDR3 protein. The sample carries about 730,000 distinct CDR3 sequences, around 40% recorded once. Input material: blood. The receptors were gathered from an older woman in good health.

This clonotype has ten or more counts. V gene TRBV11-2 combines with J gene TRBJ2-3; TRBD2 might be the D (5 bases). In germline, CDR1 is SGHAT, CDR2 FQNNGV. CDR3 length: 12 residues. Trimming stripped 4 bases from V and 3 bases from J, with 5 bases between. The CDR3 nucleotides read TGTGCCAGCAGCTCGGGGACAGATACGCAGTATTTT. It codes for CASSSGTDTQYF.

In the case of this clonotype: A much larger clone differs by one base, so this may be a read error. The V gene is TRBV9, the J gene TRBJ2-7; TRBD2 agrees at 9 bases. The germline V gene encodes CDR1 SGDLS and CDR2 YYNGEE. The CDR3 covers 15 residues. CDR3 nucleotides: TGTACCAGCAGCGTCGCTAGCGGGGAAACCTACGAGCAGTACTTC. Its translation: CTSSVASGETYEQYF.

The V gene is TRBV6-5, the J gene TRBJ1-2; weak D call: TRBD1 (6 bases). CDR1 is MNHEY, CDR2 SVGAGI, per germline. The CDR3 has 15 residues. V lost 0 bases and J 8 bases, leaving 16 bases between the germline ends. The CDR3 spells CASSYSKKGGLGYTF. The CDR3 DNA reads as TGTGCCAGCAGTTACTCGAAGAAAGGGGGGCTCGGCTACACCTTC.

J is TRBJ2-7 and V is TRBV5-4; D uncertain. Germline CDR1 and CDR2: SGHNT and YYREEE (reference sequence). Trimming took 4 bases from V and 3 from J, leaving 11 bases between them. The CDR3 totals 13 residues. Here the CDR3 reads CASSAARSYEQYF. The CDR3 bases are TGTGCCAGCAGCGCGGCCAGAAGCTACGAGCAGTACTTC.

V gene TRBV12-3 or TRBV12-4 combines with J gene TRBJ2-3; possibly TRBD1 for D (6 bases). The CDR3 totals 11 residues. Trimming cost V 7 bases and J 6 bases, with 8 bases left between them. Here the CDR3 DNA reads TGTGCCAGCAAGGGGGTGGATACGCAGTATTTT. Encoded protein: CASKGVDTQYF.

The rearrangement uses TRBV9 and TRBJ2-5, with D tentatively TRBD1 or TRBD2 (6 bases each). CDR1 and CDR2 from the germline V gene are SGDLS and YYNGEE. V was shortened by 10 bases and J by 5 bases, with 21 bases between the two germline ends. This CDR3 region has 14 residues. The CDR3 region is CAGNEIGGRETQYF. For the CDR3, the DNA is TGTGCCGGCAACGAAATTGGGGGGCGGGAGACCCAGTACTTC.

The chain recombines TRBV20-1 with TRBJ2-6; the D gene is possibly TRBD2 (5 bases). The CDR3 loop spans 15 amino acids. Germline V gene lookup returns CDR1 DFQATT and CDR2 SNEGSKA (reference sequence). Trimming removed 7 bases at V and 2 bases at J, with 15 bases between. The CDR3 reads CSVRSPGAGANVLTF. The CDR3 DNA sequence: TGCAGTGTCCGAAGCCCCGGGGCTGGGGCCAACGTCCTGACTTTC.

The chain has TRBV29-1 and TRBJ2-7, with D possibly TRBD2 on 5 matching bases. This CDR3 has 18 amino acids. The V gene lost 7 bases and the J gene lost 6 bases, with 34 bases spanning the gap. CDR1 is SQVTM, CDR2 ANQGSEA, per germline. In DNA form, the CDR3 reads TGCAGCGCCATCCCGGGCGCATCGCCTGGCGGGCCGGCCAGCGAGCAGTACTTC. It encodes CSAIPGASPGGPASEQYF.

Concerning this clonotype itself: This may be a read error: a much more frequent sequence differs by one nucleotide. The chain couples TRBV5-1 to TRBJ1-1; no definite D call. The CDR3 runs 14 residues. Germline V gives CDR1 SGHRS, CDR2 YFSETQ. The V end lost 0 bases, the J end lost 4 bases, and 10 bases lay between the germline ends. CDR3 DNA: TGCGCCAGCAGCTTGGTCGACCAAAGCACTGAAGCTTTCTTT. It specifies CASSLVDQSTEAFF.

The table lists this clonotype with many counts. V gene TRBV29-1 combines with J gene TRBJ2-5; TRBD2 matches at 11 bases. The J segment lost 2 bases and the V segment lost 4 bases, leaving 3 bases of the junction unmatched. Germline V gene data show CDR1 as SQVTM and CDR2 as ANQGSEA. CDR3 length equals 14 residues. CDR3 DNA sequence: TGCAGCGTTGGCCTAGCGGGGGGTCAAGAGACCCAGTACTTC. It encodes CSVGLAGGQETQYF.

J is TRBJ1-1 and V is TRBV29-1; D is undetermined. The germline gives CDR1 SQVTM, CDR2 ANQGSEA. There are 12 residues in the CDR3. Trimming took 7 bases from V and 1 from J, leaving 10 bases between them. As DNA, the CDR3 is TGCAGCGGGAGAGGCCCGAACACTGAAGCTTTCTTT. The encoded protein is CSGRGPNTEAFF. The whole variable domain, remainder taken from reference TRBV29-1 and TRBJ1-1, is SAVISQKPSRDICQRGTSLTIQCQVDSQVTMMFWYRQQPGQSLTLIATANQGSEATYESGFVIDKFPISRPNLTFSTLTVSNMSPEDSSIYLCSGRGPNTEAFFGQGTRLTVV.

This chain connects TRBV20-1 to TRBJ2-7; TRBD2 agrees at 13 bases. J gave up 7 bases and V 3 bases, and 15 bases lay outside the gene matches. CDR1 is DFQATT and CDR2 is SNEGSKA in the germline V gene (reference sequence). CDR3 size: 17 residues. The CDR3 is CSARETSGRITYNEQYF. CDR3 nucleotides: TGCAGTGCTAGGGAGACTAGCGGGAGGATAACCTACAATGAGCAGTACTTC.

The rearrangement joins TRBV27 to TRBJ1-4; D not resolved. CDR1 and CDR2 from the germline V gene are MNHEY and SMNVEV (reference sequence). Between the trimmed V and J ends, which lost 2 bases and 8 bases, there was a span of 15 bases. The CDR3 has 15 amino acids. CDR3 sequence reads: CASSLKRASWEKLFF. The CDR3 coding sequence is TGTGCCAGCAGTTTAAAGAGGGCAAGTTGGGAAAAACTGTTTTTT.

The chain recombines TRBV20-1 with TRBJ2-1; a possible D gene is TRBD1 (6 bases). Germline-derived CDR1 and CDR2 are DFQATT and SNEGSKA (reference sequence). This CDR3 region has 15 residues. The ends were cut back, 0 bases at V and 8 bases at J, with 17 bases in the middle. CDR3 DNA sequence: TGCAGTGCTAGAGATATGGGGGCCGGTTTCTATGAGCAGTTCTTC. Translation gives CSARDMGAGFYEQFF.

This clonotype was observed a handful of times. The chain uses TRBV3-1 and TRBJ1-1; perhaps TRBD1 as D (6 bases). Per germline, CDR1 LGHDT and CDR2 YNNKEL (reference sequence). This CDR3 region has 14 residues. Between the trimmed V and J ends, which lost 3 bases and 2 bases, there was a span of 10 bases. CDR3 sequence (DNA): TGTGCCAGCAGCCACGGGGGCGTTAACACTGAAGCTTTCTTT. Translating gives CASSHGGVNTEAFF.

For this clonotype: At one end, the junction sequence differs from germline, possibly due to a read error. J is TRBJ2-7 and V is TRBV7-2; either TRBD1 or TRBD2 may supply D (6 bases each). CDR3 size: 14 residues. Germline values: CDR1 SGHTA, CDR2 FQGNSA. In DNA, the CDR3 is TGTGCCAGCAGCTCCCATCCCGGGGGCTACGAGCAGTGCTTC. Its translation is CASSSHPGGYEQCF.

The V and J genes are TRBV4-3 and TRBJ2-5; D is undetermined. The J call may be in error: the DNA end matches TRBJ2-7 better. There are 15 residues in the CDR3. Germline CDR1 reads LGHNA; CDR2 reads YSLEER. The CDR3: CASSHDWSDTYEQYF. CDR3 coding DNA: TGCGCCAGCAGCCATGATTGGAGCGACACCTACGAGCAGTACTTC.

The chain joins TRBV20-1 to TRBJ1-6; 7 bases align to TRBD1. Germline loops: CDR1 DFQATT, CDR2 SNEGSKA (reference sequence). Trimming removed 5 bases from V and 7 bases from J; junction bases left unmatched: 8. The CDR3 runs to 14 residues. The CDR3 loop is CSAAPGQKNSPLHF. The CDR3 DNA sequence: TGCAGTGCTGCACCGGGACAGAAAAATTCACCCCTCCACTTT.

This clonotype has just a few counts. The CDR3 coding sequence is TGTGCCAGCAGCCAGCGGGACAGAGAAAAACTGTTTTTT. As protein: CASSQRDREKLFF. The chain employs TRBV11-2 and TRBJ1-4; 7 positions agree with TRBD1. The CDR3 spans 13 residues. J was trimmed by 8 bases and V by 5 bases; bases with no gene match: 5. Germline CDR1 is SGHAT and CDR2 is FQNNGV.

CDR3: CASSQVGTPNYGYTF. The CDR3 DNA sequence: TGCGCCAGCAGCCAAGTGGGGACGCCGAACTATGGCTACACCTTC. The chain has TRBV4-3 and TRBJ1-2, with D possibly TRBD1 on 5 matching bases. The V and J ends lost 1 base and 2 bases respectively, with 11 bases between them. CDR1 is LGHNA and CDR2 is YSLEER in the germline V gene. This CDR3 is built from 15 residues.

This clonotype was seen at least ten times. The DNA for the CDR3 is TGTGCCAGCAGTTCCCGGGGTGAGGTCCAGTACTTC. Translated: CASSSRGEVQYF. J is TRBJ2-7 and V is TRBV6-2 or TRBV6-3; possibly TRBD2 for D (5 bases). The CDR3 extends over 12 amino acids. Germline CDR1 reads MNHEY; CDR2 reads SVGEGT. Trimming stripped 4 bases from V and 10 bases from J, with 14 bases between.

J is TRBJ2-7 and V is TRBV10-3, with D possibly TRBD1 on 6 matching bases. CDR3 length: 15 amino acids. The V gene's germline CDR1 is ENHRY and CDR2 SYGVKD. The V end lost 0 bases, the J end lost 1 base, and 10 bases lay between the germline ends. The CDR3 nucleotides are TGTGCCATCAGTGAGTCCCGGGACATTTCCTACGAGCAGTACTTC. It translates to CAISESRDISYEQYF.

The V and J genes are TRBV9 and TRBJ2-7, with D possibly matching TRBD1 (7 bases). Trimming stripped 3 bases from V and 5 bases from J, with 12 bases between. There are 13 residues in the CDR3. CDR1 and CDR2 (germline): SGDLS, YYNGEE. In DNA, the CDR3 is TGTGCCAGCAGCGAGGAGGGACAGAACGAGCAGTACTTC. Amino acid sequence: CASSEEGQNEQYF.

This clonotype was picked up one time. The chain recombines TRBV28 with TRBJ2-7; D gene uncertain. Trimming stripped 5 bases from V and 4 bases from J, with 12 bases between. This CDR3 comprises 13 residues. Germline lookup yields CDR1 MDHEN and CDR2 SYDVKM. This CDR3 is CASSVPARYEQYF. Written as DNA, the CDR3 is TGTGCCAGCAGTGTCCCAGCGAGGTACGAGCAGTACTTC. The variable domain in full, with the rest retrieved from reference TRBV28 and TRBJ2-7, is DVKVTQSSRYLVKRTGEKVFLECVQDMDHENMFWYRQDPGLGLRLIYFSYDVKMKEKGDIPEGYSVSREKKERFSLILESASTNQTSMYLCASSVPARYEQYFGPGTRLTVT.

V and J are TRBV30 and TRBJ1-2; unclear D gene. The CDR3 sequence is 12 residues long. Germline V gene sequence: CDR1 GTSNPN, CDR2 SVGIG (reference sequence). Trimming removed 4 bases from V and 4 bases from J, with 10 bases in between. CDR3 sequence (DNA): TGTGCCTGGAATCTCGGCGGCTATGGCTACACCTTC. It specifies CAWNLGGYGYTF.